The 21 T cell receptor beta chains below were found in one sample sequenced in a study of shared clonotypes between healthy human individuals. In the naive CD8 group, cells lacked CD45RO and were positively selected for CCR7, so terminally differentiated effector memory CD45RA+ cells were left out. Libraries were prepared by immunoSEQ multiplex PCR; TCRdb keeps only in-frame clonotypes and omits some of them. The data hold approximately 810,000 clones, with more than 85% observed a single time. The sequencing sample was made of naive CD8+ T cells sorted from blood. The receptors derive from a man aged 30-40 years in good health.

This chain links TRBV27 with TRBJ2-7; the match to TRBD1 covers 10 bases. Trimming cost V 6 bases and J 3 bases; bases outside gene matches: 5. The CDR3 sequence is 14 residues long. CDR1 and CDR2 (germline): MNHEY, SMNVEV (reference sequence). The CDR3 here is CASSTGQGGYEQYF. The CDR3 DNA reads TGTGCCAGCAGCACCGGACAGGGGGGCTACGAGCAGTACTTC.

In this sample, this clone turned up a few times. The chain couples TRBV7-2 to TRBJ1-5, with D uncertain. The CDR3 totals 15 residues. Trimming took off 1 base at V and 3 bases at J, with 10 bases between the two ends. CDR1 is SGHTA and CDR2 is FQGNSA in the germline V gene. The CDR3 coding sequence is TGTGCCAGCAGCTTAGACTTGGGGTACAATCAGCCCCAGCATTTT. Translation: CASSLDLGYNQPQHF. Combining the CDR3 with reference TRBV7-2 and TRBJ1-5 gives the whole variable domain GAGVSQSPSNKVTEKGKDVELRCDPISGHTALYWYRQSLGQGLEFLIYFQGNSAPDKSGLPSDRFSAERTGGSVSTLTIQRTQQEDSAVYLCASSLDLGYNQPQHFGDGTRLSIL.

This clone was seen once. V usage is TRBV28 and J usage is TRBJ2-7; 12 bases map to TRBD2. V was pared by 3 bases and J by 4 bases, with 16 bases of the junction left unmatched. Germline V gene data show CDR1 as MDHEN and CDR2 as SYDVKM. CDR3 size: 19 residues. CDR3 sequence (DNA): TGTGCCAGCAGTTTGGCCGGGGGTTCACTAGCGGGAGGTATTTACGAGCAGTACTTC. Translated: CASSLAGGSLAGGIYEQYF.

The chain has TRBV6-6 and TRBJ2-3; TRBD1 matches 7 bases. Germline V CDR1 and CDR2: MNHNY, SVGAGI (reference sequence). The CDR3 consists of 15 residues. J gave up 0 bases and V 1 base, and 1 base lay outside the gene matches. The CDR3 region has the DNA TGTGCCAGCAGTTACTTGGGACAGAGCACAGATACGCAGTATTTT. Amino acid sequence: CASSYLGQSTDTQYF.

This clone was seen once. The rearrangement links TRBV21-1 to TRBJ2-7. TRBV21-1 is a documented pseudogene. This CDR3 region has 9 residues. The CDR3 sequence: CASSNEQYF. CDR3 nucleotide sequence: TGTGCCAGCAGCAACGAGCAGTACTTC.

This clone appeared a few times. This rearrangement joins TRBV9 to TRBJ2-4, with a weak D call TRBD2 (6 bases). V lost 0 bases and J lost 0, with 10 bases in between. The CDR3 totals 16 residues. From germline, CDR1 is SGDLS and CDR2 YYNGEE. CDR3 DNA: TGTGCCAGCAGCGTAGACTCGGGGGTAGCCAAAAACATTCAGTACTTC. Its translation: CASSVDSGVAKNIQYF.

The V call is TRBV27, the J call TRBJ2-7; no definite D call. Trimming shortened V by 2 bases and J by 4 bases, and 18 bases separated the two germline ends. The V gene's germline CDR1 is MNHEY and CDR2 SMNVEV (reference sequence). The CDR3 extends over 16 amino acids. The CDR3: CASSLTATMVGYEQYF. Here the CDR3 DNA reads TGTGCCAGCAGTTTAACGGCTACAATGGTCGGGTACGAGCAGTACTTC.

This sequence joins TRBV7-9 and TRBJ2-5, with a tentative D call TRBD1 (6 bases). The V end was cut by 5 bases, the J end by 4 bases, with 14 bases between. Germline CDR1 reads SEHNR; CDR2 reads FQNEAQ (reference sequence). CDR3 length equals 14 residues. The CDR3 here is CASSILQGGETQYF. The CDR3 nucleotides are TGTGCCAGCAGCATATTACAGGGCGGAGAGACCCAGTACTTC.

The J gene is TRBJ1-1, the V gene TRBV10-3, with D possibly TRBD1 on 6 matching bases. The germline V gene has CDR1 ENHRY and CDR2 SYGVKD. V shed 8 bases and J shed 0 bases, with 10 bases lying between them. The CDR3 sequence is 13 residues long. In nucleotides, the CDR3 is TGTGCCATCGAAGGGGGGATGAACACTGAAGCTTTCTTT. Translating it yields CAIEGGMNTEAFF.

Points on this clone: Other DNA variants within this sample encode the same CDR3. The chain has TRBV13 and TRBJ2-5, with TRBD2 matching over 14 bases. CDR1 PRHDT and CDR2 FYEKMQ come from the germline V gene (reference sequence). CDR3 length equals 15 residues. Germline trimming cut 4 bases from V and 5 bases from J; bases unmatched to any gene: 3. The CDR3 nucleotides read TGTGCCAGCAGCTCAGGACTAGCGGGAGGCGAGACCCAGTACTTC. Protein product: CASSSGLAGGETQYF.

The gene calls are TRBV4-1 and TRBJ2-7; the D call may be TRBD1 or TRBD2 (5 bases each). From germline, CDR1 is MGHRA and CDR2 YSYEKL. The V end was cut by 8 bases, the J end by 3 bases, with 20 bases between. The CDR3 extends over 15 amino acids. Here the CDR3 reads CASSELGVDGYEQYF. For the CDR3, the DNA is TGCGCCAGCTCCGAACTAGGGGTGGACGGCTACGAGCAGTACTTC.

Remarks on this clone: Other DNA sequences of this sample code for an identical CDR3. The CDR3 DNA is TGTGCCAGCAGCCCCGGGTACGAGCAGTACTTC. Amino acid sequence: CASSPGYEQYF. The chain has TRBV11-2 and TRBJ2-7; no clear D. The CDR3 has 11 residues. Trimming pared 5 bases from V and 4 bases from J, leaving 6 bases between. Germline V gives CDR1 SGHAT, CDR2 FQNNGV. Full variable domain (outside the CDR3, taken from reference TRBV11-2 and TRBJ2-7): EAGVAQSPRYKIIEKRQSVAFWCNPISGHATLYWYQQILGQGPKLLIQFQNNGVVDDSQLPKDRFSAERLKGVDSTLKIQPAKLEDSAVYLCASSPGYEQYFGPGTRLTVT.

The chain uses TRBV5-4 and TRBJ1-2, with D maybe TRBD1 (6 bases). Trimming pared 2 bases from V and 1 base from J, leaving 18 bases between. The CDR3 length is 17 residues. Per germline, CDR1 SGHNT and CDR2 YYREEE (reference sequence). CDR3 nucleotide sequence: TGTGCCAGCAGCTTTCTCGGCGGGGGCAGCCTTAACTATGGCTACACCTTC. Its translation: CASSFLGGGSLNYGYTF.

The V and J genes are TRBV7-8 and TRBJ1-1; TRBD1 might be the D (6 bases). Germline-derived CDR1 and CDR2 are SGHVS and FQNEAQ. CDR3 length: 19 amino acids. V was trimmed by 3 bases and J by 0 bases, leaving 23 bases between them. In DNA form, the CDR3 reads TGTGCCAGCAGCTTCCTTAGAAGCAAACCGGGACAAATGAACACTGAAGCTTTCTTT. This codes for CASSFLRSKPGQMNTEAFF.

This clone was seen just once. The rearrangement uses TRBV7-9 and TRBJ2-7; a weak D match, TRBD2 (6 bases). The CDR3 totals 13 residues. The ends were cut back, 3 bases at V and 2 bases at J, with 8 bases in the middle. CDR1 is SEHNR and CDR2 is FQNEAQ in the germline V gene (reference sequence). This CDR3 is CASSLRGAYEQYF. The CDR3 DNA is TGTGCCAGCAGCTTGCGGGGAGCCTACGAGCAGTACTTC. The full variable domain, with the rest looked up from reference TRBV7-9 and TRBJ2-7, is DTGVSQNPRHKITKRGQNVTFRCDPISEHNRLYWYRQTLGQGPEFLTYFQNEAQLEKSRLLSDRFSAERPKGSFSTLEIQRTEQGDSAMYLCASSLRGAYEQYFGPGTRLTVT.

This rearrangement joins TRBV9 to TRBJ2-1; TRBD2 agrees at 8 bases. Germline CDR1 SGDLS, CDR2 YYNGEE. This CDR3 spans 17 amino acids. The V segment lost 0 bases and the J segment 4 bases; nucleotides outside the gene matches: 9. Here the CDR3 DNA reads TGTGCCAGCAGCGTAGGTGCAACCGGGACTAGATACAATGAGCAGTTCTTC. Encoded protein: CASSVGATGTRYNEQFF.

This chain links TRBV15 with TRBJ2-7, with a possible D match to TRBD1 (5 bases). The length of the CDR3 is 13 residues. The germline V gene has CDR1 LNHNV and CDR2 YYDKDF (reference sequence). The V end was cut by 6 bases, the J end by 3 bases, with 12 bases between. This CDR3 reads CATSNTRGYEQYF. Written as DNA, the CDR3 is TGTGCCACCAGTAACACAAGGGGCTACGAGCAGTACTTC.

The chain carries TRBV6-5 and TRBJ1-5, with 9 bases matching TRBD1. CDR3 length equals 15 residues. Germline CDR1 is MNHEY and CDR2 is SVGAGI. V shed 6 bases and J 1 base; nucleotides not matched to a gene: 4. The CDR3 nucleotides read TGTGCCAGCAGGGGGACAGGGTTCAGCAATCAGCCCCAGCATTTT. It encodes CASRGTGFSNQPQHF.

This clone came up once. For the CDR3, the DNA is TGTGCCAGCAGTCCTCAAATCACAAGGGGAGGCACAGATACGCAGTATTTT. As protein: CASSPQITRGGTDTQYF. The genes are TRBV27 and TRBJ2-3; the D call may be TRBD1 or TRBD2 (5 bases each). This CDR3 comprises 17 residues. V lost 5 bases to trimming and J lost 1 base, with 19 bases between them. Germline values: CDR1 MNHEY, CDR2 SMNVEV (reference sequence).

The chain has TRBV6-5 and TRBJ1-2, with D perhaps TRBD1 (6 bases). CDR3 length: 12 amino acids. The ends were cut back, 6 bases at V and 8 bases at J, with 13 bases in the middle. The germline CDR1 and CDR2 sequences are MNHEY and SVGAGI. The CDR3 DNA reads as TGTGCCAGCAGCCCTCGGGGGCGAGGCTACACCTTC. This encodes CASSPRGRGYTF.

As for this clone: A far larger clone is one nucleotide away, so this likely arose from a read error. The V call is TRBV4-1, the J call TRBJ2-5, with D unresolved. Germline V lookup: CDR1 MGHRA, CDR2 YSYEKL. There are 11 residues in the CDR3. The CDR3, as DNA: TGCGCCAACAGCCAGCAAGAGACCCAGTACTTC. Translating gives CANSQQETQYF.